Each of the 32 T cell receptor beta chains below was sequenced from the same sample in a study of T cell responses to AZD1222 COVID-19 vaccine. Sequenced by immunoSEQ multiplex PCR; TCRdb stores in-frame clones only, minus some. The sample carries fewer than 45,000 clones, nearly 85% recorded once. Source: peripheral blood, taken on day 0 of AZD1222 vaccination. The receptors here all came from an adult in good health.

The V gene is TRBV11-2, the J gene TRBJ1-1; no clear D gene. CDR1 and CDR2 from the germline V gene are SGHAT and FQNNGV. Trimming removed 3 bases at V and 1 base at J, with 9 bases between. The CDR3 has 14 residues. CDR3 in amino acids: CASSFPGKNTEAFF. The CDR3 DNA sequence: TGTGCCAGCAGCTTTCCAGGAAAGAACACTGAAGCTTTCTTT.

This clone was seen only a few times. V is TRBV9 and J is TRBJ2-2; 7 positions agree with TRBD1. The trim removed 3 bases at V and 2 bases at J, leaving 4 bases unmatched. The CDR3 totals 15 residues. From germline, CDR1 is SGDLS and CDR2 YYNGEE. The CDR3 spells CASSGTGTNTGELFF. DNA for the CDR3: TGTGCCAGCAGCGGGACAGGTACCAACACCGGGGAGCTGTTTTTT.

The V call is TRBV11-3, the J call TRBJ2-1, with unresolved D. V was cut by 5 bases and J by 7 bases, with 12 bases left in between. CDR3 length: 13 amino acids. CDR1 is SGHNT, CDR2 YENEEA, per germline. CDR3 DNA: TGTGCCAGCAGCCGGTTCTTAGGAAATGAGCAGTTCTTC. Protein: CASSRFLGNEQFF.

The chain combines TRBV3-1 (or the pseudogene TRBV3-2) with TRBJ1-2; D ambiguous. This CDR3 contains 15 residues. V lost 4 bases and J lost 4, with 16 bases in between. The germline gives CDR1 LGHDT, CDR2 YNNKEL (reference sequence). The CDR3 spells CASSLNGRYIYGYTF. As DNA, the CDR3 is TGTGCCAGCAGCCTTAACGGCAGATACATCTATGGCTACACCTTC.

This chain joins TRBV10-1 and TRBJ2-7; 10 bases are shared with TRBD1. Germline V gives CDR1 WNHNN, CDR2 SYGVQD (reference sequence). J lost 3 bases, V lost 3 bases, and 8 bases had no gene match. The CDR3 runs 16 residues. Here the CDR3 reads CASSDFSGTGVYEQYF. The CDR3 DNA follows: TGCGCCAGCAGTGACTTCTCCGGGACAGGGGTCTACGAGCAGTACTTC.

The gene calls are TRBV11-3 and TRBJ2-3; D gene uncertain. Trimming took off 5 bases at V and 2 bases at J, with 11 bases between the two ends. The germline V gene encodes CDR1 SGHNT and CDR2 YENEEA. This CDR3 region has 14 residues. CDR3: CASSDDWVTDTQYF. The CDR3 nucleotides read TGTGCCAGCAGCGACGATTGGGTCACAGATACGCAGTATTTT.

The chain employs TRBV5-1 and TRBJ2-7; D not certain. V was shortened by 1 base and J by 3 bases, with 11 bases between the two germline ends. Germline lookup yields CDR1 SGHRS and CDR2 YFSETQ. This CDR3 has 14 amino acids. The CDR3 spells CASSLSGSYYEQYF. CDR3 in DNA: TGCGCCAGCAGCTTGTCAGGCAGCTACTACGAGCAGTACTTC.

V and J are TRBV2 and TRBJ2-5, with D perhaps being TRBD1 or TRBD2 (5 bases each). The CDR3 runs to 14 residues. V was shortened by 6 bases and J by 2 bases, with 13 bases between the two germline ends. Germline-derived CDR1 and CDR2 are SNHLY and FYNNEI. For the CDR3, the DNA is TGTGCCAGCAGCTCTCGGGGACCACAAGAGACCCAGTACTTC. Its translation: CASSSRGPQETQYF.

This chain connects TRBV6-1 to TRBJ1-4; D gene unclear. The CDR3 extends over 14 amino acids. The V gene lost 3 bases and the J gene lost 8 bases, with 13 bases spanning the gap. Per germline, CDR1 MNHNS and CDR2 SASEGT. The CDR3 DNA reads TGTGCCAGCAGTGACACTCAGATCGGGGAAAAACTGTTTTTT. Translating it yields CASSDTQIGEKLFF.

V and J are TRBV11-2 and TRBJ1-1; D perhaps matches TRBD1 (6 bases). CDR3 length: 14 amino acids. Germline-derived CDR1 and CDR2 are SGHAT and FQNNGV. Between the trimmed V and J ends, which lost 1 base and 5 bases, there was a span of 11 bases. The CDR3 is CASSLGRGWTEAFF. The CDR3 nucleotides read TGTGCCAGCAGCTTAGGCAGGGGTTGGACTGAAGCTTTCTTT.

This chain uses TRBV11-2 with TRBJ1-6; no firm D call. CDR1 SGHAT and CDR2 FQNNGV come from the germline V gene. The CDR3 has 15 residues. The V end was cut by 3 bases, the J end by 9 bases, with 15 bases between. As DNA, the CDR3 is TGTGCCAGCAGCTTGGAGGTTTTCGGCCTTTCACCCCTCCACTTT. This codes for CASSLEVFGLSPLHF.

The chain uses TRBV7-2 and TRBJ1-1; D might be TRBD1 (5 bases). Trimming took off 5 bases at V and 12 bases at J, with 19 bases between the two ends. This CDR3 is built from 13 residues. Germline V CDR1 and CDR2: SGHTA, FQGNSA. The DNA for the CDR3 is TGTGCCAGCAGCGAGACAGTCCATGCCGTAACTTTCTTT. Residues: CASSETVHAVTFF.

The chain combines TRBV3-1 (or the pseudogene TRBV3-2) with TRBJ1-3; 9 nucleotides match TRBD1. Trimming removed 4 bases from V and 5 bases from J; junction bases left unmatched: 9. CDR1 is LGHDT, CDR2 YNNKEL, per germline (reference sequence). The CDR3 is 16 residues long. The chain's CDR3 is CASSPTPGTGRNTIYF. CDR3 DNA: TGTGCCAGCAGCCCCACACCGGGGACAGGGAGAAACACCATATATTTT.

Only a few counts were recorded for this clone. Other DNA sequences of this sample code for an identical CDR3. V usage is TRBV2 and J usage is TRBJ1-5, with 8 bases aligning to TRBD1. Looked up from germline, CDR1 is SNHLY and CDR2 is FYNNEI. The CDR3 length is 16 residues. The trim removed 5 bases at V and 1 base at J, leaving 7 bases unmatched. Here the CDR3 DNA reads TGTGCCAGCAGTAAAACAGGGGGGTTGAGCAATCAGCCCCAGCATTTT. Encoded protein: CASSKTGGLSNQPQHF. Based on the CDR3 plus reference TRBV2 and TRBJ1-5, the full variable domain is EPEVTQTPSHQVTQMGQEVILRCVPISNHLYFYWYRQILGQKVEFLVSFYNNEISEKSEIFDDQFSVERPDGSNFTLKIRSTKLEDSAMYFCASSKTGGLSNQPQHFGDGTRLSIL.

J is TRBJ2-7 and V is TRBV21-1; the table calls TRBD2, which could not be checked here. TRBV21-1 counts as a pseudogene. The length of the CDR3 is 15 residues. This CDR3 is CASSKASSGTYEQYF. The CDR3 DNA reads TGTGCCAGCAGCAAAGCAAGTTCTGGGACTTACGAGCAGTACTTC.

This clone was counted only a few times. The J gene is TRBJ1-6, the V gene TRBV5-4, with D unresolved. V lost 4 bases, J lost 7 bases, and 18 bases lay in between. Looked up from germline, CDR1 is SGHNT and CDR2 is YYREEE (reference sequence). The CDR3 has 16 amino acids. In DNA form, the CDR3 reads TGTGCCAGCAGCACGGACGGCCTACTGAAAAATTCACCCCTCCACTTT. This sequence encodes CASSTDGLLKNSPLHF.

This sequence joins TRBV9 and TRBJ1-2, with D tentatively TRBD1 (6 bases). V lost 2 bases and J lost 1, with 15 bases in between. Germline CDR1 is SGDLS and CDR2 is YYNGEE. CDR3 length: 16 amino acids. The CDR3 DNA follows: TGTGCCAGCAGCGTTTCGGGGGCAGCTTTTAACTATGGCTACACCTTC. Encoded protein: CASSVSGAAFNYGYTF.

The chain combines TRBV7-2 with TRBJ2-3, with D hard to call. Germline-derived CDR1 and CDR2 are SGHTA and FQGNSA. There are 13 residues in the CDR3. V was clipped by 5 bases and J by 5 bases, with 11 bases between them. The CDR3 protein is CASSLGMLDTQYF. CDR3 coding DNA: TGTGCCAGCAGCCTGGGGATGTTAGATACGCAGTATTTT.

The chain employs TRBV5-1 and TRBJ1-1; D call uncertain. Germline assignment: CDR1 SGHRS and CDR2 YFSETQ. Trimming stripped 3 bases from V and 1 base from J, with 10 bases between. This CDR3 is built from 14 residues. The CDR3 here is CASSYQVGNTEAFF. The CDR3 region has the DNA TGCGCCAGCAGCTATCAGGTGGGGAACACTGAAGCTTTCTTT.

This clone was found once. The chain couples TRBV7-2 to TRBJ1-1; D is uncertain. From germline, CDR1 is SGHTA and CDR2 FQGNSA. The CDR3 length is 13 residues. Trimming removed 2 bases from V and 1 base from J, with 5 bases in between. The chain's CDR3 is CASSLRQNTEAFF. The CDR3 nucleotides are TGTGCCAGCAGCTTAAGGCAGAACACTGAAGCTTTCTTT.

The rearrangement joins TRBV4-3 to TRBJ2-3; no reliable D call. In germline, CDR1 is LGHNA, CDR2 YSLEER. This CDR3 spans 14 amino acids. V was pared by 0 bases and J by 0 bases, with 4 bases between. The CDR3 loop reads CASSQEFSTDTQYF. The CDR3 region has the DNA TGCGCCAGCAGCCAAGAATTTAGCACAGATACGCAGTATTTT.

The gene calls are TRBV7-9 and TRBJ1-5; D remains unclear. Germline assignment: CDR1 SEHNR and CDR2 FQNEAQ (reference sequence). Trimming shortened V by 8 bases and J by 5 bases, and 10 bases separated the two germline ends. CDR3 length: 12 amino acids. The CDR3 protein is CASAAEDQPQHF. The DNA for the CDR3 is TGTGCCAGCGCGGCAGAGGATCAGCCCCAGCATTTT.

CDR3 protein: CASSPRAGGSYEQYF. CDR3 DNA sequence: TGTGCCAGCAGCCCTAGAGCGGGAGGATCCTACGAGCAGTACTTC. The chain joins TRBV7-3 to TRBJ2-7, with 9 bases aligning to TRBD2. CDR3 size: 15 residues. From germline, CDR1 is SGHTA and CDR2 FQGTGA. J was trimmed by 1 base and V by 5 bases; bases with no gene match: 6.

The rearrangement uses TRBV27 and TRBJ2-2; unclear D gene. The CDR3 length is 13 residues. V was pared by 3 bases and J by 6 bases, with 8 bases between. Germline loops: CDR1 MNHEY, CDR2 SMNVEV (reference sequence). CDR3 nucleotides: TGTGCCAGCAGTTTGGGCACAGCCGGGGAGCTGTTTTTT. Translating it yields CASSLGTAGELFF.

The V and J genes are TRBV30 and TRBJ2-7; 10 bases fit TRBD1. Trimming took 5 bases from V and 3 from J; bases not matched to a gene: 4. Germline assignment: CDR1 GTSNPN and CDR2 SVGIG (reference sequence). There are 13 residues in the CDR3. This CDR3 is CAWGTGDGYEQYF. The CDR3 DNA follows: TGTGCCTGGGGGACAGGGGATGGCTACGAGCAGTACTTC.

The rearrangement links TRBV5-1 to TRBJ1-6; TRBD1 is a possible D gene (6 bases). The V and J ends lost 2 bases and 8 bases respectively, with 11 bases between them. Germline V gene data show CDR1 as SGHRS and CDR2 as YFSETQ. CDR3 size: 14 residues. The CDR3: CASSFSGADSPLHF. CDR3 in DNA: TGCGCCAGCAGCTTTTCAGGGGCTGATTCACCCCTCCACTTT.

For the CDR3, the DNA is TGTGCCAGCTCAATCGGGACTACGAATGAGCAGTTCTTC. Its translation is CASSIGTTNEQFF. The chain employs TRBV18 and TRBJ2-1; TRBD2 agrees at 7 bases. Germline V gene lookup returns CDR1 KGHSH and CDR2 LQKENI. Trimming took 5 bases from V and 7 from J; bases not matched to a gene: 5. This CDR3 contains 13 residues.

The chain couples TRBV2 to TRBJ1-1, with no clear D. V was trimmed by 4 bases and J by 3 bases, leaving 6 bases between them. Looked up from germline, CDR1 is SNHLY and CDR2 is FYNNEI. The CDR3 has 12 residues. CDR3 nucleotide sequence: TGTGCCAGCAGTGTAACGGACACTGAAGCTTTCTTT. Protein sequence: CASSVTDTEAFF.

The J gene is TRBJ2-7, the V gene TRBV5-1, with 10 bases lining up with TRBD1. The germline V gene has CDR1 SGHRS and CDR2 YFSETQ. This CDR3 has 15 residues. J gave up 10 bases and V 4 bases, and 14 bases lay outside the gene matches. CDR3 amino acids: CASSPTGGSNKAQYF. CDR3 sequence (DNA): TGCGCCAGCAGCCCGACAGGGGGCTCTAATAAAGCCCAGTACTTC.

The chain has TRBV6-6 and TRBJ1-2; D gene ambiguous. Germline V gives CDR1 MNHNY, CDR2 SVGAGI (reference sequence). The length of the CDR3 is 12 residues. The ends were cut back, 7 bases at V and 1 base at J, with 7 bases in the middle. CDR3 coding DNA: TGTGCCAGCACACGGGATAACTATGGCTACACCTTC. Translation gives CASTRDNYGYTF.

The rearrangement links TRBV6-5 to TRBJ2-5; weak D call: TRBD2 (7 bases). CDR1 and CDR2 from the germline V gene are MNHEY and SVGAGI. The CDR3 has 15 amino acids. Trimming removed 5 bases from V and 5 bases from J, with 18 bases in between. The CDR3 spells CASSPGGGALETQYF. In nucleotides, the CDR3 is TGTGCCAGCAGTCCAGGTGGGGGGGCCCTTGAGACCCAGTACTTC.

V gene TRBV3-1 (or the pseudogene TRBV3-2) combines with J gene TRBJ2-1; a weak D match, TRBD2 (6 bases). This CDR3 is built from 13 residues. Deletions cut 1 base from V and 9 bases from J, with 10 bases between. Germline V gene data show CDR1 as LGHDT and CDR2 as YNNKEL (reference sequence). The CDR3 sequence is CASSQGGGVEQFF. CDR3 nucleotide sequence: TGTGCCAGCAGCCAAGGGGGCGGGGTTGAGCAGTTCTTC.